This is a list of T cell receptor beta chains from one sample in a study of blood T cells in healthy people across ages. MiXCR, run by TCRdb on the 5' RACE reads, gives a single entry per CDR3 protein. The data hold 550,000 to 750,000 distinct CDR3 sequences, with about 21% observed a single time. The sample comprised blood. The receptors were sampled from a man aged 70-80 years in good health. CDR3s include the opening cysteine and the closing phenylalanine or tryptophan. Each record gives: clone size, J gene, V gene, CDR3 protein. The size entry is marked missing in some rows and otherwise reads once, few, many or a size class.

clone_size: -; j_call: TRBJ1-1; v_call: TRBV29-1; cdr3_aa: CSVGGTVNTEAFF
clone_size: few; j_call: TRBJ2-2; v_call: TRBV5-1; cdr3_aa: CASSKDKVNTGELFF
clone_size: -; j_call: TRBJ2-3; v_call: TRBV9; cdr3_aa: CASSVSGLSTDTQYF
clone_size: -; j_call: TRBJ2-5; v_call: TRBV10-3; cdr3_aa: CAISDLLAGVGQETQYF
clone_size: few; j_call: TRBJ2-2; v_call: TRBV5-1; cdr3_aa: CASSFDWTAAVTPGELFF
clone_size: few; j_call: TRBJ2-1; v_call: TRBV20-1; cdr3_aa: CSARGAGGQKSSSYNEQFF
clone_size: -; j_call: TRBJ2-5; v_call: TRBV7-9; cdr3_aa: CATGLAGDQTQYF
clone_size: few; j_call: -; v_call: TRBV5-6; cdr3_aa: CASSGDLRGNEQFF
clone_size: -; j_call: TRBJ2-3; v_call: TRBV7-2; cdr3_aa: CASKASLSTDTQYF
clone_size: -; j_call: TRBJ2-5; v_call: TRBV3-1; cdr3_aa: CASSRGAETQYF
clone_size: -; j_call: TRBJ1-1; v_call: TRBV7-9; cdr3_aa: CASSLKVSERNTEAFF
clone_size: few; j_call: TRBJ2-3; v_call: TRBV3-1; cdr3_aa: CASRQGGGTQYF
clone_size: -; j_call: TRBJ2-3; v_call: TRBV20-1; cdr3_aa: CSARKLTDTQYF
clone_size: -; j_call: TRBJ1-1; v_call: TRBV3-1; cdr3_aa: CASSQVQGFEAFF
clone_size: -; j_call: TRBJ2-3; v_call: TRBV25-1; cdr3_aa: CASSRASGRITDTQYF